This T cell receptor (beta chain) was identified in a study of blood T cells in healthy people across ages. It was with a sample-barcoded 5' primer and a J-beta primer mix that a second PCR of roughly 6 to 12 cycles was run. TCRdb independently ran MiXCR on the 5' RACE reads; one entry per CDR3 protein. Of about a million distinct CDR3 sequences in the sample, about 51% were seen once. This CDR3 contains 15 residues. CDR1 SGHVS and CDR2 FNYEAQ come from the germline V gene. V was pared by 5 bases and J by 3 bases, with 6 bases of the junction left unmatched. This sequence was found in a woman aged 60 to 75 in good health. The sample was blood. This sequence joins TRBV7-6 and TRBJ2-2; 7 bases line up with TRBD1. CDR3 bases: TGTGCCAGCAGCGAGACAGGGCTCGACACCGGGGAGCTGTTTTTT. It codes for CASSETGLDTGELFF.